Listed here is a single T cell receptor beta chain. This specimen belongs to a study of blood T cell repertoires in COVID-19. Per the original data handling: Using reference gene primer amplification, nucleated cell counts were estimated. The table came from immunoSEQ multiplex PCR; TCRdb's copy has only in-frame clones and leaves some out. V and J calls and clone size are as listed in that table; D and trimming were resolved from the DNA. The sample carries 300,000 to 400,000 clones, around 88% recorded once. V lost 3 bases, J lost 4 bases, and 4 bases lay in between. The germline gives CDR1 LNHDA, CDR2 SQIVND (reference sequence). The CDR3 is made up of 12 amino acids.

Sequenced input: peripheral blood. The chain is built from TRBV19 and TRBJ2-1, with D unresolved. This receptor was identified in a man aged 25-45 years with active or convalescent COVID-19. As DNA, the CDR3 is TGTGCCAGTAGTATGCGGTACAATGAGCAGTTCTTC. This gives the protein CASSMRYNEQFF. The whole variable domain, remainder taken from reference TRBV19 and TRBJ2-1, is DGGITQSPKYLFRKEGQNVTLSCEQNLNHDAMYWYRQDPGQGLRLIYYSQIVNDFQKGDIAEGYSVSREKKESFPLTVTSAQKNPTAFYLCASSMRYNEQFFGPGTRLTVL.